This entry is about one TCR beta chain. The specificity of this receptor is unknown. No much larger clone is present one base from it, and per-base qualities are unavailable. Participants in the prospective study were enrolled through a virtual design, were aged about 18 to 100 years, and lived in roughly 24 United States geographic areas. In the prospective study, cohorts were assigned on the basis of participant-reported clinical history obtained from a screening survey and a study questionnaire. Recovered participants in ImmuneRACE Cohort 3 were defined by two consecutive negative NP/OP PCR tests, clearance by a healthcare professional, or resolution of symptoms. Mobile phlebotomists in the prospective study collected whole blood, serum and a nasopharyngeal or oropharyngeal swab from every participant. Participants in the prospective study had the option to provide additional blood draws and questionnaires over an approximately 2-month period. Prospective study blood samples were shipped either frozen or at room temperature before DNA extraction.

Per the germline V gene, SGHTA is the CDR1 and FQGTGA is the CDR2. From cysteine to phenylalanine, the CDR3 is 15 amino acids long. The retained sequence is limited to the CDR3, 45 bases, with the frame set at the first base. V sheds 4 bases and J sheds 2 bases, leaving 14 bases between their ends. The data are from a study of blood T cell repertoires in COVID-19 (dated by TCRdb to 2020 to 2022). About the investigation overall: Samples covering the acute and convalescent phases of COVID-19 were provided by collaborators in the United States, Italy and Spain. The prospective study material was composed of cDNA or gDNA derived from T cells, B-cell-depleted T cells, or PBMCs. Deeply sampled blood TCRbeta repertoires from subjects exposed to, actively infected with, or recovered from COVID-19 were included in the dataset. The repertoires were released in a freely available public database meant as a resource for research on the immune response to SARS-CoV-2. Samples came from the ongoing ImmuneRACE study (first 160 participants) plus 1,254 subjects from 6 global collaborators. A de-identified subject ID, COVID-19 status, age in years and sex were almost always included in the sample metadata. Where available, HLA class I and class II types were taken from metadata supplied by the sample provider and were not determined by assay-based typing. What the authors observed across the whole study: Clinical and demographic metadata were provided uncurated, with the amount varying by source and participant.

The immunoSEQ Assay, a bias-controlled multiplex PCR, was used to amplify TCRbeta CDR3 regions from genomic DNA. The paper's data handling went like this. Within the assay, amplification of reference gene primers was used to estimate how many nucleated cells each sample contained. To quantify the absolute abundance of each unique TCRbeta CDR3 rearrangement, sequence reads were collapsed and filtered. Productive Simpson clonality was computed per sample as the square root of Simpson's diversity index over productive rearrangements. This immuneACCESS table, as held by TCRdb, lists in-frame sequences with V and J called but not all clones. Of the missing ones, under half trace to an unresolved V gene in checked studies; the others have no known cause. V, J and clone size are those of that table, while D and trimming were read from the DNA. This sample is represented by more than 200,000 clones; roughly 90% of them were singletons. Roughly 4% of the sample goes to the ten largest clones.

This TCR derives from a woman younger than 45 who had recovered from COVID-19. The chain was built from TRBV7-3 and TRBJ1-1, with the D gene not clear enough to name. Sequences were obtained from PBMCs or T cells enriched from blood (not recorded which). The CDR3 here reads CASSSGGLGNTEAFF. The DNA sequence is given as TGTGCCAGCAGCTCAGGAGGACTCGGCAACACTGAAGCTTTCTTT.